This T cell receptor (beta chain) was found in a study of blood T cell repertoires in COVID-19. In the study overall: Italy, Spain and the United States were the sources of the convalescent and acute COVID-19 samples.

There are 13 residues in the CDR3. Per germline, CDR1 MDHEN and CDR2 SYDVKM. J lost 4 bases, V lost 6 bases, and 6 bases had no gene match. Seattle enrolled patients during active infection and tracked them longitudinally. Using immunoSEQ multiplex PCR, the repertoire was profiled, and TCRdb retains in-frame clones only, with some absent. The top ten hold roughly 8% of the sample, which has some 150,000 clones, approximately 83% seen once. The origin of this receptor is a woman aged 60-75 years with COVID-19, enrolled during active disease. Input material: peripheral blood. The gene calls are TRBV28 and TRBJ2-7; TRBD1 agrees at 7 bases. CDR3 DNA: TGTGCCAGCAGCGACAGGGTCCAGTACGAGCAGTACTTC. It specifies CASSDRVQYEQYF.